These T cell receptor beta chains were read from a single sample in a study of control samples from healthy donors and cancer patients. Profiled with immunoSEQ multiplex PCR; TCRdb holds only in-frame clones, not every one. The sample consists of over 120,000 clones, just under 95% of them appearing once. The sequenced material came from PBMCs. These receptors all come from a man in his 60s with colorectal cancer. Both conserved end residues are part of each CDR3. The D gene is left open where the match is weak. The listing skips clone size in some rows; elsewhere it reads once, few, many or a size class.

D: .
size: .
J: TRBJ1-6
V: TRBV6-5
DNA: TGTGCCAGCAGTTACAATATTTGGGCCATGGATTCACCCCTCCACTTT
CDR3: CASSYNIWAMDSPLHF

D: TRBD1
size: .
J: TRBJ2-7
V: TRBV12-3/TRBV12-4
DNA: TGTGCCACCCGGACAGGGGGCACCTACGAGCAGTACTTC
CDR3: CATRTGGTYEQYF

D: .
size: .
J: TRBJ1-6
V: TRBV9
DNA: TGTGCCAGCAGCGGGACTATCGGCGGAGTCTCGAGCTCCTATAATTCACCCCTCCACTTT
CDR3: CASSGTIGGVSSSYNSPLHF

D: .
size: .
J: TRBJ1-1
V: TRBV7-2
DNA: TGTGCCAGCAGCTTAACGCGGGGAAGCACTGAAGCTTTCTTT
CDR3: CASSLTRGSTEAFF

D: TRBD1
size: .
J: TRBJ1-4
V: TRBV6-6
DNA: TGTGCCAGCAGTACAGGGGAGCGTAATGAAAAACTGTTTTTT
CDR3: CASSTGERNEKLFF

D: .
size: .
J: TRBJ1-1
V: TRBV7-9
DNA: TGTGCCAGCAGCTTACCTACGGATAACACTGAAGCTTTCTTT
CDR3: CASSLPTDNTEAFF

D: .
size: .
J: TRBJ1-2
V: TRBV18
DNA: TGTGCCAGCTCACCGAGGACAGTAGGAGCGCTCGCCTATGGGGGCTACACCTTC
CDR3: CASSPRTVGALAYGGYTF

D: .
size: .
J: TRBJ2-7
V: TRBV10-3
DNA: TGTGCCATCAGTGAGGTCGGCGACTACGAGCAGTACTTC
CDR3: CAISEVGDYEQYF

D: .
size: .
J: TRBJ1-1
V: TRBV7-9
DNA: TGTGCCAGCAGCCCTCCTTTGTCGGGATTGAACACTGAAGCTTTCTTT
CDR3: CASSPPLSGLNTEAFF

D: .
size: .
J: TRBJ2-7
V: TRBV9
DNA: TGTGCCAGCAGCGTGGGGCCGGGGGAGTACGAGCAGTACTTC
CDR3: CASSVGPGEYEQYF

D: .
size: .
J: TRBJ1-1
V: TRBV10-2
DNA: TGCGCCAGCAGTGCGGGCACTGAAGCTTTCTTT
CDR3: CASSAGTEAFF

D: .
size: few
J: TRBJ2-7
V: TRBV19
DNA: TGTGCCAGTAGTCCCAATTCGGACATAGCCTACGAGCAGTACTTC
CDR3: CASSPNSDIAYEQYF

D: TRBD1
size: .
J: TRBJ1-2
V: TRBV4-3
DNA: TGCGCCAGCAGCCAAGATTTAACAGGGGGAGCTAACTATGGCTACACCTTC
CDR3: CASSQDLTGGANYGYTF

D: .
size: once
J: TRBJ1-1
V: TRBV3-1/TRBV3-2
DNA: TGTGCCAGCAGCCAACTAAGGATGAACACTGAAGCTTTCTTT
CDR3: CASSQLRMNTEAFF

D: .
size: .
J: TRBJ1-3
V: TRBV6-6
DNA: TGTGCCAGCAGTTACGCGGTCAGCTCTGGAAACACCATATATTTT
CDR3: CASSYAVSSGNTIYF

D: .
size: .
J: TRBJ1-3
V: TRBV6-2/TRBV6-3
DNA: TGTGCCAGCAGCCCTGAAGGTTCCGGAAACACCATATATTTT
CDR3: CASSPEGSGNTIYF

D: TRBD1
size: .
J: TRBJ1-1
V: TRBV27
DNA: TGTGCCAGCAAGAGACAGGGGGCTTTCACTGAAGCTTTCTTT
CDR3: CASKRQGAFTEAFF

D: .
size: .
J: TRBJ1-6
V: TRBV6-6
DNA: TGTGCCAGCAAACCCGGGACGCCCGGATCACCCCTCCACTTT
CDR3: CASKPGTPGSPLHF

D: .
size: .
J: TRBJ2-1
V: TRBV27
DNA: TGTGCCAGCAGTTTTAGGGTCAACAATGAGCAGTTCTTC
CDR3: CASSFRVNNEQFF

D: .
size: .
J: TRBJ1-1
V: TRBV3-1/TRBV3-2
DNA: TGTGCCAGCAGCACATGCCATTTCAATCGCACTGAAGCTTTCTTT
CDR3: CASSTCHFNRTEAFF

D: TRBD2
size: once
J: TRBJ2-1
V: TRBV6-5
DNA: TGTGCCAGCAGTTACTCCCTAGCGGGGGGTCATGAGCAGTTCTTC
CDR3: CASSYSLAGGHEQFF

D: .
size: .
J: TRBJ1-4
V: TRBV6-6
DNA: TGTGCCAGCAGGGACCCCCAAAGCAGGCTGTTTTTT
CDR3: CASRDPQSRLFF

D: .
size: .
J: TRBJ1-6
V: TRBV19
DNA: TGTGCCAGTAGTGCCCGGGGGGGCTCCTATAATTCACCCCTCCACTTT
CDR3: CASSARGGSYNSPLHF

D: TRBD2
size: once
J: TRBJ2-5
V: TRBV5-6
DNA: TGTGCCAGCAGCTCCGCCCGACTAGCGGCTCAAGAGACCCAGTACTTC
CDR3: CASSSARLAAQETQYF

D: .
size: .
J: TRBJ2-5
V: TRBV12-3/TRBV12-4
DNA: TGTGCCAGCAGTTTATTCCAAGAGACCCAGTACTTC
CDR3: CASSLFQETQYF

D: .
size: .
J: TRBJ1-2
V: TRBV5-5
DNA: TGTGCCAGCAGCCTTCTGGTCCAGGGAAACTATGGCTACACCTTC
CDR3: CASSLLVQGNYGYTF

D: .
size: .
J: TRBJ1-1
V: TRBV9
DNA: TGTGCCAGCAGCGTAGAAGGCAGAAACACTGAAGCTTTCTTT
CDR3: CASSVEGRNTEAFF

D: .
size: .
J: TRBJ1-2
V: TRBV19
DNA: TGTGCCAGTAGCATGGTCTCGGGGTTGGATGGCTACACCTTC
CDR3: CASSMVSGLDGYTF

D: .
size: .
J: TRBJ2-5
V: TRBV14
DNA: TGTGCCAGCAGCCAAGGCCTACCTGGGGAGACCCAGTACTTC
CDR3: CASSQGLPGETQYF

D: .
size: .
J: TRBJ2-7
V: TRBV11-3
DNA: TGTGCCAGCAGCTCTCAGGGAGGCGAGCAGTACTTC
CDR3: CASSSQGGEQYF

D: TRBD1
size: .
J: TRBJ1-1
V: TRBV7-2
DNA: TGTGCCAGCAGCTTAGACCAGGGGGCGGACACTGAAGCTTTCTTT
CDR3: CASSLDQGADTEAFF

D: .
size: .
J: TRBJ1-1
V: TRBV6-1
DNA: TGTGCCAGCAGTGAAGCGGTAGAGAACACTGAAGCTTTCTTT
CDR3: CASSEAVENTEAFF

D: .
size: .
J: TRBJ2-7
V: TRBV19
DNA: TGTGCCAGTAGTATAGTCGAAGGGGGCTACGAGCAGTACTTC
CDR3: CASSIVEGGYEQYF

D: TRBD1
size: .
J: TRBJ1-3
V: TRBV5-1
DNA: TGCGCCAGCAGCTGGGGGACAGGGACTCGGTCTGGAAACACCATATATTTT
CDR3: CASSWGTGTRSGNTIYF

D: TRBD1
size: .
J: TRBJ2-3
V: TRBV6-6
DNA: TGTGCCAGCAGTTACTCGACAGGGGGTGCAGATACGCAGTATTTT
CDR3: CASSYSTGGADTQYF

D: .
size: .
J: TRBJ2-7
V: TRBV21-1
DNA: TGTGCCAGCAGCAAACGGGACAGCTCCTACGAGCAGTACTTC
CDR3: CASSKRDSSYEQYF

D: TRBD1
size: .
J: TRBJ1-4
V: TRBV5-1
DNA: TGCGCCAGCAGCTCCGAGACAGGGGTGAATGAAAAACTGTTTTTT
CDR3: CASSSETGVNEKLFF

D: .
size: .
J: TRBJ2-3
V: TRBV2
DNA: TGTGCCAGCAGTGAATTCGGGTGGGCGCTCACAGATACGCAGTATTTT
CDR3: CASSEFGWALTDTQYF

D: .
size: .
J: TRBJ1-6
V: TRBV2
DNA: TGTGCCAGCAGAAGCAGGGAATCCTATAATTCACCCCTCCACTTT
CDR3: CASRSRESYNSPLHF

D: .
size: .
J: TRBJ2-7
V: TRBV11-2
DNA: TGTGCCAGCAGCGGGGTGAGACCCTACGAGCAGTACTTC
CDR3: CASSGVRPYEQYF

D: TRBD1
size: .
J: TRBJ1-2
V: TRBV18
DNA: TGTGCCAGCTCACTGGACAGGGACAGATCGTATGGCTACACCTTC
CDR3: CASSLDRDRSYGYTF

D: .
size: .
J: TRBJ1-2
V: TRBV5-1
DNA: TGCGCCAGCAGCTCCACGACATCCCAGGGCTACACCTTC
CDR3: CASSSTTSQGYTF

D: TRBD2
size: .
J: TRBJ2-7
V: TRBV27
DNA: TGTGCCAGCAGGACTAGCGGGGGGCGGGGCGAGCAGTACTTC
CDR3: CASRTSGGRGEQYF

D: .
size: .
J: TRBJ2-3
V: TRBV24-1
DNA: TGTGCCACCAGTGATTTCGTAGCAAGGGGTACGCAGTATTTT
CDR3: CATSDFVARGTQYF

D: .
size: .
J: TRBJ1-1
V: TRBV7-9
DNA: TGTGCCAGCACCCGATCGGGCACTGAAGCTTTCTTT
CDR3: CASTRSGTEAFF

D: TRBD2
size: .
J: TRBJ2-3
V: TRBV5-1
DNA: TGCGCCAGCGGGACTACGAACACAGATACGCAGTATTTT
CDR3: CASGTTNTDTQYF

D: .
size: once
J: TRBJ2-3
V: TRBV30
DNA: TGTGCCTGGAGCCCTGGACAAGCTAGCACAGATACGCAGTATTTT
CDR3: CAWSPGQASTDTQYF

D: .
size: .
J: TRBJ1-1
V: TRBV7-9
DNA: TGTGCCAGCAGCTTAAGCGTAAACACTGAAGCTTTCTTT
CDR3: CASSLSVNTEAFF

D: .
size: .
J: TRBJ2-5
V: TRBV29-1
DNA: TGCAGCGTTGGGCAGGGTGGAGGGCCTAGAGATGAGACCCAGTACTTC
CDR3: CSVGQGGGPRDETQYF

D: .
size: .
J: TRBJ1-2
V: TRBV9
DNA: TGTGCCAGCAGCGTAGGACTAGGGGCTAACTATGGCTACACCTTC
CDR3: CASSVGLGANYGYTF

D: .
size: .
J: TRBJ1-4
V: TRBV10-3
DNA: TGTGCCATCAGTGAGTCCCCGTCTAACCCGGAAAAACTGTTTTTT
CDR3: CAISESPSNPEKLFF

D: .
size: .
J: TRBJ2-7
V: TRBV12-3/TRBV12-4
DNA: TGTGCCAGCAGTCCCGGGAGCGAGCAGTACTTC
CDR3: CASSPGSEQYF

D: TRBD1
size: .
J: TRBJ1-3
V: TRBV29-1
DNA: TGCAGCGCCCGGACAGGGACTGGAAACACCATATATTTT
CDR3: CSARTGTGNTIYF

D: .
size: .
J: TRBJ1-2
V: TRBV28
DNA: TGTGCCAGCAGATCAATGGGGGGTGGCTATGGCTACACCTTC
CDR3: CASRSMGGGYGYTF

D: TRBD1
size: once
J: TRBJ1-2
V: TRBV5-6
DNA: TGTGCCAGCAGCAGGGGACAGGTTAACTATGGCTACACCTTC
CDR3: CASSRGQVNYGYTF

D: .
size: .
J: TRBJ2-5
V: TRBV5-8
DNA: TGTGCCAGCAGCTCGCGACCCTACGAAACCCAGTACTTC
CDR3: CASSSRPYETQYF

D: .
size: .
J: TRBJ2-3
V: TRBV7-2
DNA: TGTGCCAGCAGCTCCGTTCTATTGACAGATACGCAGTATTTT
CDR3: CASSSVLLTDTQYF

D: TRBD1
size: once
J: TRBJ1-3
V: TRBV4-1
DNA: TGCGCCAGCAGCCAAGATCTGTGGGGACAGCTCTCTGGAAACACCATATATTTT
CDR3: CASSQDLWGQLSGNTIYF

D: .
size: .
J: TRBJ1-1
V: TRBV7-9
DNA: TGTGCCAGCAGCTTTGTCTCTGGCGGCACTGAAGCTTTCTTT
CDR3: CASSFVSGGTEAFF

D: TRBD1
size: .
J: TRBJ2-7
V: TRBV7-9
DNA: TGTGCCAGCAGCTTGGACGGAGGACAGGGGATGAAGGCGCAGTACTTC
CDR3: CASSLDGGQGMKAQYF